This TCR beta chain was recovered during a study of shared clonotypes between healthy human individuals. The data were produced by immunoSEQ multiplex PCR, yet TCRdb's version contains in-frame clones alone and is incomplete. The sample carries about 2.1 million clones, around 95% recorded once. Between the trimmed V and J ends, which lost 3 bases and 0 bases, there was a span of 17 bases. This CDR3 is built from 17 residues. Terminally differentiated effector memory CD45RA+ cells were excluded by CCR7 positive selection of CD45RO-negative cells. The chain links TRBV23-1 to TRBJ2-5; no reliable D call. TRBV23-1 is known as an ORF, though its function is uncertain. The TCR originated in a young man in good health. Some clones in this sample may be carry-over from other donors' samples. Sequenced input: naive CD8+ T cells from PBMCs. CDR3 sequence reads: CASSQWTPPQYQETQYF. DNA for the CDR3: TGCGCCAGCAGTCAGTGGACCCCGCCTCAGTACCAAGAGACCCAGTACTTC.